This record concerns one T cell receptor beta chain sequence. Its target is not known. This sample is part of a study of shared clonotypes between healthy human individuals. Study-wide points: Naive CD4 clonotypes overlapped across several donors at about 5.2%. Generation probability values for non-shared clonotypes were lower than those for clonotypes shared by all four donors.

Libraries were prepared by immunoSEQ multiplex PCR; TCRdb keeps only in-frame clonotypes and omits some of them. Of roughly 170,000 clones in the sample, about 66% are singletons; the top ten hold around 9.3%. This CDR3 is 16 amino acids long. Germline CDR1 SGHVS, CDR2 FQNEAQ. V was pared by 5 bases and J by 9 bases, with 13 bases of the junction left unmatched. Naive CD45RA+ and memory CD45RA-negative subsets were split from CD4+ cells. The chain employs TRBV7-8 and TRBJ1-5, with 10 bases identical to TRBD1. Sequenced material: memory CD4+ T cells sorted from blood. Regarding subset: CD45RA-negative fraction. This receptor was obtained from a man aged 25 to 40 in good health. The CDR3, as DNA: TGTGCCAGCAGCACCCGGACAGGGGGTCGGGGGCGGCCCCAGCATTTT. Translation: CASSTRTGGRGRPQHF.